The next 3 T cell receptor beta chains were all read from a single sample in a study of control samples from healthy donors and cancer patients. This table comes from immunoSEQ multiplex PCR, and its TCRdb copy is limited to in-frame clones, with some not included. The sample shows 130,000 to 150,000 clones, around nine tenths of them seen only once. Sequencing input: blood. These receptor sequences come from a woman younger than 45 in good health.

The J gene is TRBJ1-1, the V gene TRBV10-1; D not resolved. The CDR3 has 13 amino acids. The germline V and J ends were trimmed by 4 bases and 1 base, with 7 bases remaining between them. CDR1 and CDR2 (germline): WNHNN, SYGVQD (reference sequence). In DNA, the CDR3 is TGCGCCAGCAGTGGGCCAGCGAACACTGAAGCTTTCTTT. Translation: CASSGPANTEAFF.

The genes are TRBV3-1 (or the pseudogene TRBV3-2) and TRBJ2-2; TRBD1 matches 7 bases. Per the germline V gene, CDR1 is LGHDT and CDR2 is YNNKEL (reference sequence). Trimming took 0 bases from V and 5 from J; bases not matched to a gene: 15. The CDR3 consists of 19 residues. CDR3 in DNA: TGTGCCAGCAGCCAAGATCTGCGACGTCCGGGACAGCATACCGGGGAGCTGTTTTTT. As protein: CASSQDLRRPGQHTGELFF.

V and J are TRBV3-1 (or the pseudogene TRBV3-2) and TRBJ1-4; no clear D gene. The germline gives CDR1 LGHDT, CDR2 YNNKEL (reference sequence). Trimming left V 1 base short and J 10 bases short, with 7 bases between. The CDR3 contains 12 residues. DNA of the CDR3: TGTGCCAGCAGCCAAGGCAAGGGAAAACTGTTTTTT. Translation gives CASSQGKGKLFF.